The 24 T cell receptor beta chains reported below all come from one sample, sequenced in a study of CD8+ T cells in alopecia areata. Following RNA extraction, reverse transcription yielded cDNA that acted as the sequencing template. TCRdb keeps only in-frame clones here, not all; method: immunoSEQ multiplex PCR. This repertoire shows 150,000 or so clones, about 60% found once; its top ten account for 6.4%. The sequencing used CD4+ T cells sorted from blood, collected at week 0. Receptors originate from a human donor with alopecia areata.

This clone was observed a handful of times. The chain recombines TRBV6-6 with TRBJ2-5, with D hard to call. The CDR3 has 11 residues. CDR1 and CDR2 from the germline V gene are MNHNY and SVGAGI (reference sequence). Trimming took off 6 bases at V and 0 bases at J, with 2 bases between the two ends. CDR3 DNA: TGTGCCAGCAGATACCAAGAGACCCAGTACTTC. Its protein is CASRYQETQYF.

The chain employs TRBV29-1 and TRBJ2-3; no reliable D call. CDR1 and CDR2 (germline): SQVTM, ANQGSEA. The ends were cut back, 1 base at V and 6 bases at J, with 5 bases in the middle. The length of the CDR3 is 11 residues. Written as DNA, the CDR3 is TGCAGCGTTGAAGCGAGGGATACGCAGTATTTT. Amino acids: CSVEARDTQYF.

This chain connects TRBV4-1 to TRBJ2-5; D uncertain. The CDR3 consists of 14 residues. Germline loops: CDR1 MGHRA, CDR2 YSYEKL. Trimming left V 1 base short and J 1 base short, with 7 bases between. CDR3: CASSQGPAQETQYF. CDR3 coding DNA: TGCGCCAGCAGCCAAGGGCCAGCCCAAGAGACCCAGTACTTC.

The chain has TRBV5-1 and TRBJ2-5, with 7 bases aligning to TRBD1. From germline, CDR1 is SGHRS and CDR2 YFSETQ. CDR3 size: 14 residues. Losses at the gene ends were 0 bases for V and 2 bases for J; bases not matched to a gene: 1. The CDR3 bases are TGCGCCAGCAGCTTGGGACAGGGACAAGAGACCCAGTACTTC. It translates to CASSLGQGQETQYF.

The CDR3 DNA is TGTGCCAGCTCACCAGGACAGGGCAGGCAGTACTTC. Protein sequence: CASSPGQGRQYF. This chain uses TRBV18 with TRBJ2-7; 8 nucleotides align to TRBD1. CDR1 and CDR2 (germline): KGHSH, LQKENI. V dropped 2 bases and J dropped 9; count of bases not matched to a gene: 3. The CDR3 spans 12 residues.

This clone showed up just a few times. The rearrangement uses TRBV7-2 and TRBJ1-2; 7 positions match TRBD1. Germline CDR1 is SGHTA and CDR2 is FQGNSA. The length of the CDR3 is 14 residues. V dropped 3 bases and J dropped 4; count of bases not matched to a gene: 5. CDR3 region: CASSFDGQAYGYTF. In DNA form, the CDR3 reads TGTGCCAGCAGCTTCGACGGACAGGCCTATGGCTACACCTTC.

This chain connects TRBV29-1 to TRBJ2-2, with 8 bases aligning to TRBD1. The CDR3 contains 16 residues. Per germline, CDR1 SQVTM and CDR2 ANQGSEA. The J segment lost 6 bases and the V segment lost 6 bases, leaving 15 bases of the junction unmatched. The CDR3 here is CSVATTYRGIPGELFF. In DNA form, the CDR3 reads TGCAGCGTCGCAACTACCTACAGGGGGATACCCGGGGAGCTGTTTTTT.

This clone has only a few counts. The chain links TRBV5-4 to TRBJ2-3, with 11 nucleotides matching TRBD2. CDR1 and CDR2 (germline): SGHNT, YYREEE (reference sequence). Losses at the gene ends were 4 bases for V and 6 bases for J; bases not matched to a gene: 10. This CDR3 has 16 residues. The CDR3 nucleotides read TGTGCCAGCAGCCGGCGTAGCGGGGGGGCCAGGGATACGCAGTATTTT. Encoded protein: CASSRRSGGARDTQYF.

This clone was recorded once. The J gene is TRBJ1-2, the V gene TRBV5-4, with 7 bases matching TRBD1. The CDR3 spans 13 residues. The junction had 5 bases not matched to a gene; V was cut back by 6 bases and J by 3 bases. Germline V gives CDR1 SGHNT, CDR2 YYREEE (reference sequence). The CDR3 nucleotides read TGTGCCAGCAAACCCGGACAGGACTATGGCTACACCTTC. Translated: CASKPGQDYGYTF. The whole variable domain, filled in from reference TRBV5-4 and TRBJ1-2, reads ETGVTQSPTHLIKTRGQQVTLRCSSQSGHNTVSWYQQALGQGPQFIFQYYREEENGRGNFPPRFSGLQFPNYSSELNVNALELDDSALYLCASKPGQDYGYTFGSGTRLTVV.

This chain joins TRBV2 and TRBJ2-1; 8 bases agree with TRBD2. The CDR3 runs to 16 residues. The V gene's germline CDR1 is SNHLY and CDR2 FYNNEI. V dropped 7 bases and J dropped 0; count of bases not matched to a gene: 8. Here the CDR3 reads CASISQRGSSYNEQFF. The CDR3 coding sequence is TGTGCCAGCATCTCGCAGCGGGGGAGCTCCTACAATGAGCAGTTCTTC.

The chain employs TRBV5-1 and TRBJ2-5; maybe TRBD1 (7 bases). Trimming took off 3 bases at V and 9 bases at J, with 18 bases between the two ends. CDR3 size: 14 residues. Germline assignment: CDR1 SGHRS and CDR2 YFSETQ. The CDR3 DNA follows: TGCGCCAGCAGCTCCGCGGACAGGTGGGGGGCCCAGTACTTC. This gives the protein CASSSADRWGAQYF. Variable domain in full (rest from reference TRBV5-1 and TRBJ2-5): KAGVTQTPRYLIKTRGQQVTLSCSPISGHRSVSWYQQTPGQGLQFLFEYFSETQRNKGNFPGRFSGRQFSNSRSEMNVSTLELGDSALYLCASSSADRWGAQYFGPGTRLLVL.

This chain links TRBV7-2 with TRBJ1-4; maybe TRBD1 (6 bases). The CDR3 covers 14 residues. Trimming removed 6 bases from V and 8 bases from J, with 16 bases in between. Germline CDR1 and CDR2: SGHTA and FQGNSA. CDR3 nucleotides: TGTGCCAGCAGTACCATCGGACAGCCGGAAAAACTGTTTTTT. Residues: CASSTIGQPEKLFF. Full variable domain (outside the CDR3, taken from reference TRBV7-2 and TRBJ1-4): GAGVSQSPSNKVTEKGKDVELRCDPISGHTALYWYRQSLGQGLEFLIYFQGNSAPDKSGLPSDRFSAERTGGSVSTLTIQRTQQEDSAVYLCASSTIGQPEKLFFGSGTQLSVL.

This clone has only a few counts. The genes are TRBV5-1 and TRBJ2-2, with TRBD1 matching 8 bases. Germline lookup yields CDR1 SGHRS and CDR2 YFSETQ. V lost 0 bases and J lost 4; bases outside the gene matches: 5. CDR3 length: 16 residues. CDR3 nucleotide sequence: TGCGCCAGCAGCTTGGGACAGGGGACAATCACCGGGGAGCTGTTTTTT. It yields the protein CASSLGQGTITGELFF.

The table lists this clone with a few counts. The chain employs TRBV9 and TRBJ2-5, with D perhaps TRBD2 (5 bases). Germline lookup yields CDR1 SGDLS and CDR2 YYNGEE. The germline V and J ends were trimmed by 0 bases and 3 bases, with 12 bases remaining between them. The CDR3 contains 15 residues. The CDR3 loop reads CASSVDIGREETQYF. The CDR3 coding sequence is TGTGCCAGCAGCGTAGATATAGGGCGGGAAGAGACCCAGTACTTC.

The CDR3 here is CASSPTTGRNQPQHF. In DNA form, the CDR3 reads TGTGCCAGCAGCCCAACGACAGGACGCAATCAGCCCCAGCATTTT. V is TRBV9 and J is TRBJ1-5, with a weak D call TRBD1 (6 bases). This CDR3 spans 15 amino acids. V was pared by 4 bases and J by 2 bases, with 13 bases between. Germline CDR1 SGDLS, CDR2 YYNGEE.

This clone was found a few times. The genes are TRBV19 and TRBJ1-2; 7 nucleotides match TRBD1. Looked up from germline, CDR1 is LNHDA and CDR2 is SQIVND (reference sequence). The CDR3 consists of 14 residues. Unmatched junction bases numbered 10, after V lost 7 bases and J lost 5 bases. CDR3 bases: TGTGCCAGTACCAGACAGGGAACCCGATATGGCTACACCTTC. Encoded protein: CASTRQGTRYGYTF.

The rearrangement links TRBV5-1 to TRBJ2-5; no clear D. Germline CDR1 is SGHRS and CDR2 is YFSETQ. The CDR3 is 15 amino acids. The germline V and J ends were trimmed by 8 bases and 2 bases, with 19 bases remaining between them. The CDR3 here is CASAQYVGRQETQYF. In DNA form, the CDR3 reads TGCGCCAGTGCACAATATGTGGGCCGACAAGAGACCCAGTACTTC.

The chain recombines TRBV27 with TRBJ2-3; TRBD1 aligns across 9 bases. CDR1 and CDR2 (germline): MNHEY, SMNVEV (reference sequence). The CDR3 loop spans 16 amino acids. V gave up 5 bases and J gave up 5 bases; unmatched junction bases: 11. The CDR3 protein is CASSRPPGQGQDTQYF. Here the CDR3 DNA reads TGTGCCAGCAGTAGGCCGCCGGGACAGGGTCAAGATACGCAGTATTTT.

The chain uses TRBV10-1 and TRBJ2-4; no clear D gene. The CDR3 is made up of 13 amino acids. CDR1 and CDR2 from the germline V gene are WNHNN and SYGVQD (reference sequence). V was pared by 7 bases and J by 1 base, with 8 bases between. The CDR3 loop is CASIPRAKNIQYF. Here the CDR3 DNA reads TGCGCCAGCATACCCAGGGCCAAAAACATTCAGTACTTC.

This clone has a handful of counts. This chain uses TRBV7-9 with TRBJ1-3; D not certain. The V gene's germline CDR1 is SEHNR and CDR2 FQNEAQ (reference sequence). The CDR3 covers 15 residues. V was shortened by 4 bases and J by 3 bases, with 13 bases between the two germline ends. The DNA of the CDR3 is TGTGCCAGCAGCTCTTCCGTGGCCGGTGGAAACACCATATATTTT. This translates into CASSSSVAGGNTIYF.

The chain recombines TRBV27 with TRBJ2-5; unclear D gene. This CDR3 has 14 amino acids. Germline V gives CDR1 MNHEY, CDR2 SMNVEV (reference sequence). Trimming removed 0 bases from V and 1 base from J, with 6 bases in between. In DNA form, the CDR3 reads TGTGCCAGCAGTTTATCGGGCTTCCAAGAGACCCAGTACTTC. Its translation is CASSLSGFQETQYF.

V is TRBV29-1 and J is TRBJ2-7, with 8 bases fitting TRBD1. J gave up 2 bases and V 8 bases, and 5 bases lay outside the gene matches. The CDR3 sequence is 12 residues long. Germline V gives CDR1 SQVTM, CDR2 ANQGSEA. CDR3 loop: CSIGQGPYEQYF. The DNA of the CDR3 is TGCAGCATCGGACAGGGCCCCTACGAGCAGTACTTC.

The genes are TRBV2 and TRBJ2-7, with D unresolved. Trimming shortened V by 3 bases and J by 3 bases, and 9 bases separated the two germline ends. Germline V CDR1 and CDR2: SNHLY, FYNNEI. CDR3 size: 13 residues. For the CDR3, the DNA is TGTGCCAGCAGTGACGGACCTAACTACGAGCAGTACTTC. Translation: CASSDGPNYEQYF. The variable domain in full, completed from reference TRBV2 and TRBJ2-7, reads EPEVTQTPSHQVTQMGQEVILRCVPISNHLYFYWYRQILGQKVEFLVSFYNNEISEKSEIFDDQFSVERPDGSNFTLKIRSTKLEDSAMYFCASSDGPNYEQYFGPGTRLTVT.

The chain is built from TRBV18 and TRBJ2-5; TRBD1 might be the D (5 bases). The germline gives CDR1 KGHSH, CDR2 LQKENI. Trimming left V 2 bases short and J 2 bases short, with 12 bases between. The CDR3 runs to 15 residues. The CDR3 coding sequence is TGTGCCAGCTCACCATCGACAGCACTTCAAGAGACCCAGTACTTC. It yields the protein CASSPSTALQETQYF.